The TCR beta chain described here comes from a study of response to subunit inactivated influenza vaccine. Study-wide points: Researchers suggested that each seasonal influenza vaccination recruits few new T cells.

Germline assignment: CDR1 MNHEY and CDR2 SVGEGT. V was pared by 6 bases and J by 4 bases, with 11 bases of the junction left unmatched. CDR3 length: 16 amino acids. TCRdb re-called the RT-PCR reads through MiXCR, storing one row per CDR3 protein. The sample yields a few hundred thousand distinct CDR3 sequences, 20% to 25% seen once. As to this clonotype: Its target is not known.

Sample: PBMCs from blood, taken less than 22 months after vaccination. The sequence was obtained from a man between 50 and 75 years old who received an inactivated influenza vaccine. This rearrangement joins TRBV6-2 or TRBV6-3 to TRBJ2-3; 9 bases match TRBD1. CDR3 in amino acids: CASSSRRTGAADTQYF. CDR3 nucleotides: TGTGCCAGCAGCTCTCGCCGGACAGGGGCAGCAGATACGCAGTATTTT.